This entry lists 8 T cell receptor beta chains sequenced from one sample in a study of shared T cell receptors in the human thymus. TCRdb's table, derived via immunoSEQ multiplex PCR, lists solely in-frame clones and lacks some. The repertoire includes roughly 410,000 clones, about 95% of them detected once, and roughly 0.02% sits in the top ten. The specimen sequenced was thymocytes. The receptor source for this set is a human donor.

CDR3 coding DNA: TGCGCCAGCAGCCCGCCGGAGGGCGGGCAGTGGGCCCAGTACTTC. This translates into CASSPPEGGQWAQYF. V is TRBV5-1 and J is TRBJ2-5; D perhaps matches TRBD2 (6 bases). CDR3 length: 15 residues. Trimming took 4 bases from V and 9 from J, leaving 22 bases between them. Germline V CDR1 and CDR2: SGHRS, YFSETQ.

This rearrangement joins TRBV23-1 to TRBJ1-5, with unresolved D. TRBV23-1 falls under the ORF class, with uncertain function. The germline V and J ends were trimmed by 5 bases and 3 bases, with 17 bases remaining between them. The CDR3 runs to 16 residues. The CDR3 nucleotides are TGCGCCAGCAGTAACACGGGCGCCCATTCCAATCAGCCCCAGCATTTT. Protein sequence: CASSNTGAHSNQPQHF.

The chain combines TRBV7-4 with TRBJ2-1; TRBD2 matches at 7 bases. The CDR3 length is 19 residues. The trim removed 4 bases at V and 0 bases at J, leaving 15 bases unmatched. From germline, CDR1 is SGHVT and CDR2 SQSDAQ. DNA of the CDR3: TGTGCCAGCAGCTCAAGAAAAACGGAGCGGGGTGACTCCTACAATGAGCAGTTCTTC. It codes for CASSSRKTERGDSYNEQFF.

The CDR3 DNA sequence: TGTGCCAGCACCCCCCTCAGGAACAAAGCGGGACTAGCGTTACACGAGCAGTACTTC. This codes for CASTPLRNKAGLALHEQYF. The chain couples TRBV21-1 to TRBJ2-7; the table gives TRBD2 as D, unverified against the DNA. TRBV21-1 is shown as a pseudogene. The CDR3 runs 19 residues.

The chain carries TRBV28 and TRBJ2-2; 15 nucleotides agree with TRBD2. Per the germline V gene, CDR1 is MDHEN and CDR2 is SYDVKM. After removal of 2 bases from V and 4 bases from J, the junction contained 8 bases not matched to a gene. There are 19 residues in the CDR3. CDR3 region: CASSLRGLAGGPSTGELFF. For the CDR3, the DNA is TGTGCCAGCAGTTTACGCGGACTAGCGGGAGGGCCTAGCACCGGGGAGCTGTTTTTT.

This chain uses TRBV7-8 with TRBJ2-7; D is possibly TRBD1 (6 bases). The V gene lost 1 base and the J gene lost 5 bases, with 12 bases spanning the gap. This CDR3 contains 14 residues. The germline V gene has CDR1 SGHVS and CDR2 FQNEAQ. The DNA of the CDR3 is TGTGCCAGCAGCTTAGGTGGGGGCTTTAACGAGCAGTACTTC. This translates into CASSLGGGFNEQYF.

V and J are TRBV28 and TRBJ2-2; D is unclear. The CDR3 is 10 amino acids. V dropped 10 bases and J dropped 8 bases, with 8 bases sitting between them. Germline V gene data show CDR1 as MDHEN and CDR2 as SYDVKM. CDR3 DNA: TGTGCCACATGGGCGGGGGAGCTGTTTTTT. Residues: CATWAGELFF. The whole variable domain, remainder taken from reference TRBV28 and TRBJ2-2, is DVKVTQSSRYLVKRTGEKVFLECVQDMDHENMFWYRQDPGLGLRLIYFSYDVKMKEKGDIPEGYSVSREKKERFSLILESASTNQTSMYLCATWAGELFFGEGSRLTVL.

This chain links TRBV30 with TRBJ1-4; D ambiguous. This CDR3 has 14 amino acids. From germline, CDR1 is GTSNPN and CDR2 SVGIG (reference sequence). Between the trimmed V and J ends, which lost 6 bases and 5 bases, there was a span of 16 bases. The CDR3 region has the DNA TGTGCCTGCCCCCGTCGGGGTTTCAATGAAAAACTGTTTTTT. It is translated as CACPRRGFNEKLFF.